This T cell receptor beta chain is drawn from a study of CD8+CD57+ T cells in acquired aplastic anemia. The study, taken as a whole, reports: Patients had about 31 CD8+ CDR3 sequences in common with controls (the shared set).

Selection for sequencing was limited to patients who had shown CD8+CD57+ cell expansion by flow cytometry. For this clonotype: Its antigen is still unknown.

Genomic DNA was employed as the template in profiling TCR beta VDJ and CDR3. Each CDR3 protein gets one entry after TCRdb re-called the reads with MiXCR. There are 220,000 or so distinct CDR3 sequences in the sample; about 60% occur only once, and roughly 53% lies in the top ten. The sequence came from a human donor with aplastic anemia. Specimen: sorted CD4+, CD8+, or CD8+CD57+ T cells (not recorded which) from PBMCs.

The CDR3 DNA is TGTGCCACCCGGGGCAGGGGAAAGAACTATGGCTACACCTTC. Protein: CATRGRGKNYGYTF. J is TRBJ1-2 and V is TRBV10-3, with TRBD1 as a possible D gene (6 bases). The length of the CDR3 is 14 residues. V was pared by 10 bases and J by 2 bases, with 17 bases between. Germline CDR1 reads ENHRY; CDR2 reads SYGVKD.